This T cell receptor beta chain derives from a study of T cell repertoires in cytomegalovirus infection. Across the study: From public TCR beta signatures came an indication of both CMV infection and matching HLA type. Study conclusions and caveats: Carriers of CMV plus the relevant HLA were identified by cumulative public TCR beta family frequency.

Note on this clonotype: The antigen remains unidentified.

TCRdb recomputed calls from the reads with MiXCR, one row per CDR3 protein. The sample lists roughly 160,000 distinct CDR3 sequences, about 20% occurring once. The ends lost 4 bases at V and 7 bases at J; junction bases unmatched: 16. CDR3 length equals 19 residues. The germline CDR1 and CDR2 sequences are KGHDR and SFDVKD. This TCR was sampled from a human donor in good health (CMV status not recorded). Some clones in this sample may be carry-over from other donors' samples. The specimen comprised CD8+ T cells from cultured PBMCs, sampled from culture after CMV antigen stimulation. This chain connects TRBV24-1 to TRBJ1-5, with 12 bases aligning to TRBD1. CDR3 DNA: TGTGCCACCAGTGACCTCCGCGCGGGACAGGGGGCGTCGGGGCAGCCCCAGCATTTT. Protein product: CATSDLRAGQGASGQPQHF.